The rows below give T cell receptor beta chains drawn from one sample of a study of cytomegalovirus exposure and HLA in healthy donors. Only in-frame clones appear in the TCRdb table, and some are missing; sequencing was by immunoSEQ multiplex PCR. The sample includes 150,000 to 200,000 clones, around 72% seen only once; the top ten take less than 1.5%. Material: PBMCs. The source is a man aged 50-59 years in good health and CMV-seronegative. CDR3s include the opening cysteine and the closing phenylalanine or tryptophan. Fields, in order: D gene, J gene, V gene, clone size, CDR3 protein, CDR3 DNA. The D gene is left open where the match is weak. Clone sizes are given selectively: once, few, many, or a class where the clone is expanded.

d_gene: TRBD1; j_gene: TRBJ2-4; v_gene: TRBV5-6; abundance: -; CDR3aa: CASSWTGEGAKNIQYF; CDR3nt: TGTGCCAGCAGCTGGACAGGGGAAGGAGCCAAAAACATTCAGTACTTC
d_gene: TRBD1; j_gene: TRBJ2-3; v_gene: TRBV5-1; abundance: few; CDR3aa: CASSRDRTGGTDTQYF; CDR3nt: TGCGCCAGCAGCCGGGACCGGACAGGGGGCACAGATACGCAGTATTTT
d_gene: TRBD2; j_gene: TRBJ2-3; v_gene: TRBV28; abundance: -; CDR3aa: CASRTSGTDTQYF; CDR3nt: TGTGCCAGCAGGACTAGCGGTACAGATACGCAGTATTTT
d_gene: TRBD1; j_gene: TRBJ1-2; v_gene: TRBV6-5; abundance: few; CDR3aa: CASSSGTGTGYGYTF; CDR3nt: TGTGCCAGCAGTTCCGGGACAGGGACAGGCTATGGCTACACCTTC
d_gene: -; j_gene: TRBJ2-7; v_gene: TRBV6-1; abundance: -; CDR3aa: CASSRDTSSYEQYF; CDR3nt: TGTGCCAGCAGTAGGGACACGAGCTCCTACGAGCAGTACTTC
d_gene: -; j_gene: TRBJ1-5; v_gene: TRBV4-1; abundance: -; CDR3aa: CASSRTVLSNQPQHF; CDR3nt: TGCGCCAGCAGCCGGACAGTTCTTAGCAATCAGCCCCAGCATTTT
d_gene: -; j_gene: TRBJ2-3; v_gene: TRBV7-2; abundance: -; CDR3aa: CASSRNPGPRRDTQYF; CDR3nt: TGTGCCAGCAGCCGAAACCCGGGCCCCCGGAGGGATACGCAGTATTTT
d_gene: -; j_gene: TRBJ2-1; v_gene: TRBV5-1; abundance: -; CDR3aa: CASSLVRGGGNEQFF; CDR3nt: TGCGCCAGCAGTTTAGTAAGGGGGGGAGGGAATGAGCAGTTCTTC
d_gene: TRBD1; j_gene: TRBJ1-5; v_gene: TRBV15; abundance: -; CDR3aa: CATSIQGAHSNQPQHF; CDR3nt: TGTGCCACCAGCATACAGGGGGCCCATAGCAATCAGCCCCAGCATTTT
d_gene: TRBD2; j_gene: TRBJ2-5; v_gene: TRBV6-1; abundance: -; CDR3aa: CASSEKGAGEQYF; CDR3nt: TGTGCCAGCAGTGAAAAAGGGGCGGGGGAGCAGTACTTC
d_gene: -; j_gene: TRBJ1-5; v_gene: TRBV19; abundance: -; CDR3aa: CASSPQLGSSNQPQHF; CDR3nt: TGTGCCAGTAGTCCTCAGTTGGGCAGCAGCAATCAGCCCCAGCATTTT
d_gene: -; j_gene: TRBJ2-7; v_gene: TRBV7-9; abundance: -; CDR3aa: CASRPLRETYEQYF; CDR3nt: TGTGCCAGCAGACCCCTTAGGGAGACCTACGAGCAGTACTTC
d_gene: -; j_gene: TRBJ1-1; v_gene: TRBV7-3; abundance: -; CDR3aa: CASSSTELRNTEAFF; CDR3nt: TGTGCCAGCAGCTCGACAGAATTGAGGAACACTGAAGCTTTCTTT
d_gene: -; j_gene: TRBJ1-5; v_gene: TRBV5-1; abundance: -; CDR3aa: CASSPGEVYQPQHF; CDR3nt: TGCGCCAGCAGTCCCGGTGAAGTTTATCAGCCCCAGCATTTT
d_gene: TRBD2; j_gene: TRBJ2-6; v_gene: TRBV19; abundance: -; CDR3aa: CASSILGGGPGANVLTF; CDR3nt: TGTGCCAGTAGTATATTGGGGGGAGGGCCTGGGGCCAACGTCCTGACTTTC
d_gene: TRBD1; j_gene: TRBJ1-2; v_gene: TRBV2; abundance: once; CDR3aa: CASSGTGNLGYTF; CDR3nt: TGTGCCAGCAGCGGGACAGGGAATCTGGGCTACACCTTC
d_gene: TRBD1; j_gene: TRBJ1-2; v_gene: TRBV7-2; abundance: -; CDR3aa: CASSLWDRMYGYTF; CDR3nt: TGTGCCAGCAGCTTATGGGACAGGATGTATGGCTACACCTTC
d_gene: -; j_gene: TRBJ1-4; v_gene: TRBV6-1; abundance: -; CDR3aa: CASSSTGSTNEKLFF; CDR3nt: TGTGCCAGCAGTTCTACTGGTTCAACTAATGAAAAACTGTTTTTT
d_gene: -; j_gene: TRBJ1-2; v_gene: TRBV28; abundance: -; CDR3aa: CASSLLVAAADYGYTF; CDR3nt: TGTGCCAGCAGTCTACTAGTAGCCGCGGCTGACTATGGCTACACCTTC
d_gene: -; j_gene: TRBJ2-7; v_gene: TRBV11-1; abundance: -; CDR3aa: CASSIRQRFAYEQYF; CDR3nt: TGTGCCAGCAGCATACGCCAGAGGTTCGCCTACGAGCAGTACTTC
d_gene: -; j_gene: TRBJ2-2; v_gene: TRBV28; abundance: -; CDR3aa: CASSSPLAQSYTGELFF; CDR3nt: TGTGCCAGCAGTTCCCCCCTGGCACAATCATACACCGGGGAGCTGTTTTTT
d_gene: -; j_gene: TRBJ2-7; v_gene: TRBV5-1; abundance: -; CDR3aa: CASSLTGSHVIPYEQYF; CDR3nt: TGCGCCAGCAGTCTCACAGGGAGCCATGTTATACCCTACGAGCAGTACTTC
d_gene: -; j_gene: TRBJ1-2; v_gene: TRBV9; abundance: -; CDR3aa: CASSTSDTYGYTF; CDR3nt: TGTGCCAGCAGCACCTCGGACACCTATGGCTACACCTTC
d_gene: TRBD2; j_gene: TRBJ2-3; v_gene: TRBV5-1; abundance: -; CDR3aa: CASSARLAGTSSTDTQYF; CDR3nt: TGCGCCAGCAGCGCGAGACTAGCGGGGACTTCTAGCACAGATACGCAGTATTTT
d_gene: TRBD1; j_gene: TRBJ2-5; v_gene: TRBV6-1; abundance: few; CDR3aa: CASSDGTGQETQYF; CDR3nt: TGTGCCAGCAGCGACGGGACAGGGCAAGAGACCCAGTACTTC
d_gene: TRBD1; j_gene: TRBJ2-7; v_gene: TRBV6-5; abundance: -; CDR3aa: CASSYGGQGSYEQYF; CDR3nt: TGTGCCAGCAGTTATGGGGGACAGGGCTCCTACGAGCAGTACTTC
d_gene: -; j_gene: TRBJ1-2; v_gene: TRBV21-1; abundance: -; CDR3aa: CASSTQGGYGYTF; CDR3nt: TGTGCCAGCAGCACACAGGGGGGCTATGGCTACACCTTC
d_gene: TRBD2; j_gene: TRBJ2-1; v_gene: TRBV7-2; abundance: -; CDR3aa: CASSIWGGETYNEQFF; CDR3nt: TGTGCCAGCAGCATCTGGGGGGGGGAAACCTACAATGAGCAGTTCTTC
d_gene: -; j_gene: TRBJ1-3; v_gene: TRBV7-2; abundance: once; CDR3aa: CASSPGHPGGNTIYF; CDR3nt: TGTGCCAGCAGCCCCGGGCATCCGGGAGGAAACACCATATATTTT
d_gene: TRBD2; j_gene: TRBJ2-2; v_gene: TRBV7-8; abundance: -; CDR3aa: CASSTGGPNTGELFF; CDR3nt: TGTGCCAGCTCTACGGGGGGACCGAACACCGGGGAGCTGTTTTTT
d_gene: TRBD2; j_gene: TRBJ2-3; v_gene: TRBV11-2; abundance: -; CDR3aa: CASSLGASGGTDTQYF; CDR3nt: TGTGCCAGCAGCTTAGGAGCTAGCGGGGGCACAGATACGCAGTATTTT
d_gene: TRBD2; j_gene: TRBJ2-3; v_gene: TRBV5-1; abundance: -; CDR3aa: CASSLGLAGVGDTQYF; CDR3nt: TGCGCCAGCAGCTTAGGACTAGCGGGGGTTGGAGATACGCAGTATTTT
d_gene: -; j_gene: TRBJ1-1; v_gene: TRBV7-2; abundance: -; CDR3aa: CASSLVQQRNTEAFF; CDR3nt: TGTGCCAGCAGCTTAGTACAGCAACGGAACACTGAAGCTTTCTTT
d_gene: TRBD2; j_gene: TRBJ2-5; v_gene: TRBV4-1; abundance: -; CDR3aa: CASSQGSSGVETQYF; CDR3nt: TGCGCCAGCAGCCAGGGCTCTAGCGGGGTGGAGACCCAGTACTTC
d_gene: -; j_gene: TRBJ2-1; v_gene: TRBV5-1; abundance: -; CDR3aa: CASRGQGNNEQFF; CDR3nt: TGCGCCAGCAGGGGGCAGGGGAACAATGAGCAGTTCTTC
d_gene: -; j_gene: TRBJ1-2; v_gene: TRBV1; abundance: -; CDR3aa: CTSRQGNSGGGPLNYGYTF; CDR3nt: TGCACCAGCAGACAAGGGAACAGCGGGGGGGGCCCATTAAACTATGGCTACACCTTC
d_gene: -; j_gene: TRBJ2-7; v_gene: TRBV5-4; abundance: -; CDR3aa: CASSSSAGAYEQYF; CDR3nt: TGTGCCAGCAGCTCCTCGGCAGGGGCCTACGAGCAGTACTTC
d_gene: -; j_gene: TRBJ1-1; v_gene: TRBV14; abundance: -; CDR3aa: CASSQVGRDTEAFF; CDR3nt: TGTGCCAGCAGCCAGGTAGGGAGGGACACTGAAGCTTTCTTT
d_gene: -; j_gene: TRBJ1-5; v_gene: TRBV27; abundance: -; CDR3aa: CASSPWADQPQHF; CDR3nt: TGTGCCAGCAGCCCTTGGGCCGATCAGCCCCAGCATTTT
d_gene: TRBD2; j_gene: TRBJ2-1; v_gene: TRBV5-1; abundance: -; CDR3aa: CASSSGLEVNEQFF; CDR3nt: TGCGCCAGCAGCTCCGGACTAGAGGTCAATGAGCAGTTCTTC
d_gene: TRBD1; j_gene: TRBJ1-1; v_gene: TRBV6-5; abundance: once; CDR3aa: CASSYGGGTGAYEAFF; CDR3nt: TGTGCCAGCAGTTACGGGGGTGGGACAGGGGCTTATGAGGCTTTCTTT
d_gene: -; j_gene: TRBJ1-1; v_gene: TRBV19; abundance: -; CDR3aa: CASSIDQNTEAFF; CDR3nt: TGTGCCAGTAGTATAGATCAGAACACTGAAGCTTTCTTT
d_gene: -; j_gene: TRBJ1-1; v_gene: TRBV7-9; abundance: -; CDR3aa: CASSLTENTEAFF; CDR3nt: TGTGCCAGCAGCCTTACAGAAAACACTGAAGCTTTCTTT
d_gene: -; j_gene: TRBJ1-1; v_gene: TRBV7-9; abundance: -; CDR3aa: CASSLVQQMNTEAFF; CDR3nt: TGTGCCAGCAGCTTAGTACAGCAGATGAACACTGAAGCTTTCTTT
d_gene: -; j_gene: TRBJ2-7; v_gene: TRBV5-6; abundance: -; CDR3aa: CASSLFGDTKQYF; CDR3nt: TGTGCCAGCAGCTTGTTCGGGGATACCAAGCAGTACTTC
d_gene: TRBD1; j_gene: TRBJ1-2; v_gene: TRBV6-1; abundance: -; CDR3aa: CASRSTGVYGYTF; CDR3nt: TGTGCCAGCAGATCGACAGGGGTCTATGGCTACACCTTC
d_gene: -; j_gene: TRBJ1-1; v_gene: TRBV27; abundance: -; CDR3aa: CASSVQGHTEAFF; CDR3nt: TGTGCCAGCAGTGTTCAGGGGCACACTGAAGCTTTCTTT
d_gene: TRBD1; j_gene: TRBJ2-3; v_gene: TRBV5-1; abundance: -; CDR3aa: CASGPGTGVADTQYF; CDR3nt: TGCGCCAGCGGCCCCGGGACAGGGGTAGCAGATACGCAGTATTTT
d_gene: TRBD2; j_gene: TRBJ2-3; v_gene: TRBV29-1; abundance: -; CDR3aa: CSVVLAGGPTDTQYF; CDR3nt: TGCAGCGTGGTACTAGCGGGGGGGCCTACAGATACGCAGTATTTT
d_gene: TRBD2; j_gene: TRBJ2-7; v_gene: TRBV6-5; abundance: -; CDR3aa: CASSYSTGGFSYEQYF; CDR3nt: TGTGCCAGCAGTTACTCGACCGGGGGGTTCTCCTACGAGCAGTACTTC
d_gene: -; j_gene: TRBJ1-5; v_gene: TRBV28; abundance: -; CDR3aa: CASSFGYRASQPQHF; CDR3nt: TGTGCCAGCAGTTTCGGATACAGGGCCAGTCAGCCCCAGCATTTT
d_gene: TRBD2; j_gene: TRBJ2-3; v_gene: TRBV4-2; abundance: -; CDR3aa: CASSPRTSGGNTDTQYF; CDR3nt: TGTGCCAGCAGCCCGCGGACTAGCGGGGGAAACACAGATACGCAGTATTTT
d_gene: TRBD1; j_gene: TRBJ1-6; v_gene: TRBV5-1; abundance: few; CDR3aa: CASSLNRDSNSPLHF; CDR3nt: TGCGCCAGCAGTCTAAACAGGGACAGCAATTCACCCCTCCACTTT
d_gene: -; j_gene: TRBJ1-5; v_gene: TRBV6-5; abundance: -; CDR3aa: CASSYSTDRPQHF; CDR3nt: TGTGCCAGCAGTTACTCGACTGACCGGCCCCAGCATTTT
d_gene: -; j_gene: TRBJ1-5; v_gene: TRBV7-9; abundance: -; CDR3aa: CASSPSQSNQPQHF; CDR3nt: TGTGCCAGCAGCCCCTCGCAGAGCAATCAGCCCCAGCATTTT